The 11 T cell receptor beta chains in this list originate from one sample, sequenced in a study of blood T cell repertoires in COVID-19. Assay: immunoSEQ multiplex PCR; the TCRdb copy retains only in-frame clones and omits some. The sample lists 250,000 or so clones; roughly 77% were seen once. The sequencing sample was made of peripheral blood. These receptors all come from a woman older than 75 with acute or convalescent COVID-19.

This clone has a handful of counts. The V gene is TRBV13, the J gene TRBJ1-2; D remains unclear. This CDR3 is 12 amino acids long. The germline V and J ends were trimmed by 3 bases and 5 bases, with 7 bases remaining between them. In germline, CDR1 is PRHDT, CDR2 FYEKMQ (reference sequence). The CDR3 nucleotides are TGTGCCAGCAGCTTGAGGCCGTATGGCTACACCTTC. Its protein product is CASSLRPYGYTF.

The chain uses TRBV6-5 and TRBJ1-2; TRBD1 matches 10 bases. Germline lookup yields CDR1 MNHEY and CDR2 SVGAGI. The CDR3 has 14 residues. With 6 bases clipped from V and 4 bases from J, the junction kept 5 bases outside the gene matches. DNA for the CDR3: TGTGCCAGCAGGACAGGGGGCGTTATCTATGGCTACACCTTC. This encodes CASRTGGVIYGYTF.

The rearrangement links TRBV2 to TRBJ1-2; D call uncertain. CDR1 and CDR2 (germline): SNHLY, FYNNEI. This CDR3 is 12 amino acids long. V was shortened by 7 bases and J by 8 bases, with 14 bases between the two germline ends. The CDR3 DNA reads TGTGCCAGCACCGAAGGTGCGCGGGGCTACACCTTC. Protein product: CASTEGARGYTF.

The chain joins TRBV29-1 to TRBJ2-1; D is unclear. With 2 bases removed from V and 6 bases from J, the gap between germline ends came to 8 bases. The CDR3 has 12 residues. Germline V gene lookup returns CDR1 SQVTM and CDR2 ANQGSEA. CDR3 DNA sequence: TGCAGCGTTGAACAGGTCACCAATGAGCAGTTCTTC. Translating it yields CSVEQVTNEQFF.

This clone was seen more than once but under ten times. The chain combines TRBV15 with TRBJ2-7; 7 positions agree with TRBD1. CDR3 length: 13 residues. Germline-derived CDR1 and CDR2 are LNHNV and YYDKDF (reference sequence). Germline trimming cut 8 bases from V and 8 bases from J; bases unmatched to any gene: 12. CDR3 DNA sequence: TGTGCCACCCAAGGGGGTCGGACAGGCCAGCAGTACTTC. Translation gives CATQGGRTGQQYF.

The sample holds a few counts of this clone. CDR3 loop: CASSPREPQHF. The CDR3 DNA is TGTGCCAGCAGTCCCAGGGAGCCCCAGCATTTT. The chain combines TRBV6-5 with TRBJ1-5, with a weak D call TRBD1 (5 bases). The CDR3 totals 11 residues. Trimming removed 5 bases at V and 8 bases at J, with 7 bases between. CDR1 and CDR2 from the germline V gene are MNHEY and SVGAGI.

V gene TRBV6-6 combines with J gene TRBJ2-7, with D possibly being TRBD1 (5 bases). Germline assignment: CDR1 MNHNY and CDR2 SVGAGI (reference sequence). The CDR3 extends over 12 amino acids. V was trimmed by 0 bases and J by 6 bases, leaving 6 bases between them. CDR3 loop: CASSYSRGEQYF. CDR3 bases: TGTGCCAGCAGTTACTCTAGGGGCGAGCAGTACTTC.

This clone was observed a handful of times. This chain connects TRBV29-1 to TRBJ2-1; 8 nucleotides align to TRBD2. V lost 4 bases and J lost 0; bases outside the gene matches: 8. CDR1 SQVTM and CDR2 ANQGSEA come from the germline V gene. The CDR3 has 16 residues. CDR3 nucleotides: TGCAGCGTTGCCCCGACTAGCGCGAGCTCCTACAATGAGCAGTTCTTC. It codes for CSVAPTSASSYNEQFF.

This clone was picked up a small number of times. The chain links TRBV6-5 to TRBJ1-2, with 8 bases aligning to TRBD1. This CDR3 is built from 15 residues. The V and J ends lost 6 bases and 1 base, in that order; junction bases with no gene match: 7. The V gene's germline CDR1 is MNHEY and CDR2 SVGAGI. The CDR3 coding sequence is TGTGCCAGCAGGGACCGACAGGGGAATAACTATGGCTACACCTTC. It is translated as CASRDRQGNNYGYTF.

V is TRBV28 and J is TRBJ2-1, with D tentatively TRBD1 (6 bases). V lost 2 bases and J 2 bases, leaving 13 bases between the germline ends. Germline-derived CDR1 and CDR2 are MDHEN and SYDVKM. This CDR3 is 16 amino acids long. The CDR3 reads CASSLGGVDPYNEQFF. DNA for the CDR3: TGTGCCAGCAGTTTAGGGGGCGTAGATCCCTACAATGAGCAGTTCTTC.

This sequence joins TRBV19 and TRBJ2-7; D uncertain. This CDR3 has 17 amino acids. The ends were cut back, 3 bases at V and 2 bases at J, with 20 bases in the middle. Looked up from germline, CDR1 is LNHDA and CDR2 is SQIVND (reference sequence). The CDR3 DNA sequence: TGTGCCAGTAGTATGTTCCTAGGCCTCGCGATAACCTACGAGCAGTACTTC. It is translated as CASSMFLGLAITYEQYF.